One TCR beta chain is described in this entry. Its antigen is still unknown. This CDR3 spans 16 amino acids. The ends lost 9 bases at V and 10 bases at J; junction bases unmatched: 16. Germline lookup yields CDR1 MGHRA and CDR2 YSYEKL. Without exception, sorted populations had purity beyond 98%. This record comes from a study of beta chain features in type 1 diabetes. Since all of the isolated RNA was reverse transcribed, expressed TCRB transcripts were what got sequenced. Repertoires were generated with immunoSEQ multiplex PCR, while TCRdb's copy carries only in-frame clones and drops some. The sample gives roughly 240,000 clones, about 14% of which show up once; about 0.024% is in the top ten. Study outcomes and limitations: cDNA sequencing could over-represent cells with high TCR expression. Junctions at VDJ sites from type 1 diabetes patients had fewer insertions and more deletions. Shortening that was moderate but significant affected the TCRB CDR3s of Type 1 diabetes patients in all four CD4+ subsets.

This rearrangement joins TRBV4-1 to TRBJ2-3, with TRBD2 matching over 13 bases. Input material: naive CD4+ T cells from blood. This clonotype was obtained from a woman aged 40 to 50 in good health. The CDR3 nucleotides are TGCGCCAGTTCGGGCACTAGCGGGGGGGCCGGTAGGGCGCAGTATTTT. As protein: CASSGTSGGAGRAQYF.